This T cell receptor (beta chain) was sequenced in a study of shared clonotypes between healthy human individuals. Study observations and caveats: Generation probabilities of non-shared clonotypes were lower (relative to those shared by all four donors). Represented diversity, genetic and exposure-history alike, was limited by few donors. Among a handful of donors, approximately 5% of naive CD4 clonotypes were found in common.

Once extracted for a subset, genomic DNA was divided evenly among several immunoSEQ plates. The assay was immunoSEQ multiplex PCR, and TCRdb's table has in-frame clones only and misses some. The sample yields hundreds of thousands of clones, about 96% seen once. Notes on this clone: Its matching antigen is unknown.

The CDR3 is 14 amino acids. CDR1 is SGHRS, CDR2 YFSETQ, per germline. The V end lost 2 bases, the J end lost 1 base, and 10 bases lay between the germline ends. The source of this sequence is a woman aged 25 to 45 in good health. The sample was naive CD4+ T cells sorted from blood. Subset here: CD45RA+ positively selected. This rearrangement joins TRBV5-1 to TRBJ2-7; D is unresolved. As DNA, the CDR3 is TGCGCCAGCAGCTTTTCGGACGGATCCTACGAGCAGTACTTC. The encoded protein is CASSFSDGSYEQYF.